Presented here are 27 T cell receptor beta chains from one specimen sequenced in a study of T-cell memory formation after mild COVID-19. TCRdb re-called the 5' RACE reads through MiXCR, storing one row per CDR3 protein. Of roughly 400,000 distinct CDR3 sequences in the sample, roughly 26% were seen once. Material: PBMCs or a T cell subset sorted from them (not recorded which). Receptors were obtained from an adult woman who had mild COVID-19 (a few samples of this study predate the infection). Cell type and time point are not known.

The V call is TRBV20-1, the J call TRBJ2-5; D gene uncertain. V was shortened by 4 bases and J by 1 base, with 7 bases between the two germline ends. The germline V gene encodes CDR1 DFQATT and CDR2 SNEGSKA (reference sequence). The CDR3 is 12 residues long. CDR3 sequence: CSATGGQETQYF. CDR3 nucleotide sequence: TGCAGTGCTACAGGTGGCCAAGAGACCCAGTACTTC.

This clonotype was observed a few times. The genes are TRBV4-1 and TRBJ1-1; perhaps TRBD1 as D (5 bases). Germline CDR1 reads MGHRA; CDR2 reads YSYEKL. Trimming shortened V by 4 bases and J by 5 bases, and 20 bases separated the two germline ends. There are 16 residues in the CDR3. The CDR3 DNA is TGCGCCAGCAGCCCTCAAGAACCCCGGGGCCCAACTGAAGCTTTCTTT. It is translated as CASSPQEPRGPTEAFF.

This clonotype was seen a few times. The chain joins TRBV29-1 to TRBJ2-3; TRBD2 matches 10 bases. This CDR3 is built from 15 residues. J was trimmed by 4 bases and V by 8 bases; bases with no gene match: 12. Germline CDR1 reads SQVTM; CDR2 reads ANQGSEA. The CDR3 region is CSTRGTSGVPDTQYF. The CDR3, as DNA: TGCAGCACCCGGGGAACTAGCGGGGTGCCAGATACGCAGTATTTT.

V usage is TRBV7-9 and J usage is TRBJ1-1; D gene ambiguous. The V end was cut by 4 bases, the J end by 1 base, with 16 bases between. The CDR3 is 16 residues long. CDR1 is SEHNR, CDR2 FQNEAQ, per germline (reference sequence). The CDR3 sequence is CASSWETQSGNTEAFF. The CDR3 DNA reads TGTGCCAGCAGCTGGGAGACGCAATCCGGGAACACTGAAGCTTTCTTT.

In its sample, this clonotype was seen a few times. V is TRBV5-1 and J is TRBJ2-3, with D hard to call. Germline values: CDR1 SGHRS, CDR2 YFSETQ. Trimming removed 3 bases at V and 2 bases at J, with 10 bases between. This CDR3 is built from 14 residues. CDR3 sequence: CASSWGVDTDTQYF. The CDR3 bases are TGCGCCAGCAGCTGGGGTGTGGACACAGATACGCAGTATTTT.

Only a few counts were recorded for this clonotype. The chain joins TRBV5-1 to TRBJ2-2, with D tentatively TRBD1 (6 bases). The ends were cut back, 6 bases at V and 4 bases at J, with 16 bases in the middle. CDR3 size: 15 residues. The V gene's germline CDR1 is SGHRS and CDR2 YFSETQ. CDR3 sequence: CASNQGQYSTGELFF. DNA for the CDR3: TGCGCCAGCAACCAGGGACAATACTCCACCGGGGAGCTGTTTTTT.

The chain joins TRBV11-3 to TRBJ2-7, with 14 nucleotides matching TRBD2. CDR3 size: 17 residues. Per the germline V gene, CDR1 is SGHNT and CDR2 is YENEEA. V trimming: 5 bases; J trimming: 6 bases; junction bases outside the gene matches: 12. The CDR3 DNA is TGTGCCAGCAGCATTCGAGGGACTAGCGGGAGTTGGAGCGAGCAGTACTTC. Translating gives CASSIRGTSGSWSEQYF.

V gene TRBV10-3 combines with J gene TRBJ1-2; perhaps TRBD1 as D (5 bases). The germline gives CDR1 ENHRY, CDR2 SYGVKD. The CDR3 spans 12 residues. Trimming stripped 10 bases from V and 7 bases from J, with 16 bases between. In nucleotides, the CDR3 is TGTGCCACCGGGTTGGGGCGAGGTGGCTACACCTTC. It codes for CATGLGRGGYTF.

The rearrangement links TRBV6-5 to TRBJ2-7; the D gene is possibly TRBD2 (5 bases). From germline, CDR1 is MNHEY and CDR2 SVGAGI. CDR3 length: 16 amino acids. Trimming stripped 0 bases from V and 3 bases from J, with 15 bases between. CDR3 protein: CASSYSILRAYYEQYF. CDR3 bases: TGTGCCAGCAGTTACTCGATTTTGAGGGCCTACTACGAGCAGTACTTC.

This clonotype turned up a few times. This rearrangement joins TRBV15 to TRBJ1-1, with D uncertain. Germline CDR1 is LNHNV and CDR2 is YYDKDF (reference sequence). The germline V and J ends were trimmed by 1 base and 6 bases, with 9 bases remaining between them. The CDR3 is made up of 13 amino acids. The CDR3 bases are TGTGCCACCAGCAGAGGGAGGGCAGCTGAAGCTTTCTTT. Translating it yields CATSRGRAAEAFF. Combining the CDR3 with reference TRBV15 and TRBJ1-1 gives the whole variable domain DAMVIQNPRYQVTQFGKPVTLSCSQTLNHNVMYWYQQKSSQAPKLLFHYYDKDFNNEADTPDNFQSRRPNTSFCFLDIRSPGLGDTAMYLCATSRGRAAEAFFGQGTRLTVV.

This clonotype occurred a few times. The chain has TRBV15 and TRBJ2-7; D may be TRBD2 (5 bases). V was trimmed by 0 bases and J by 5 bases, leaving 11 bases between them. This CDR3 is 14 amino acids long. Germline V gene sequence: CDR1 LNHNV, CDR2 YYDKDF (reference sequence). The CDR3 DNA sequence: TGTGCCACCAGCAGAGATGGAGAGGGTCACGAGCAGTACTTC. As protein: CATSRDGEGHEQYF. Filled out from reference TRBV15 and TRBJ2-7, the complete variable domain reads DAMVIQNPRYQVTQFGKPVTLSCSQTLNHNVMYWYQQKSSQAPKLLFHYYDKDFNNEADTPDNFQSRRPNTSFCFLDIRSPGLGDTAMYLCATSRDGEGHEQYFGPGTRLTVT.

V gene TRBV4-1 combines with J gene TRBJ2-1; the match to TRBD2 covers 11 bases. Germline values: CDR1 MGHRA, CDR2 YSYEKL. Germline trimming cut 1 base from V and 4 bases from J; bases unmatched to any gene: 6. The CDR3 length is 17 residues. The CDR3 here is CASSQGAGTSGYNEQFF. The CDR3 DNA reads TGCGCCAGCAGCCAAGGCGCTGGGACTAGCGGATACAATGAGCAGTTCTTC.

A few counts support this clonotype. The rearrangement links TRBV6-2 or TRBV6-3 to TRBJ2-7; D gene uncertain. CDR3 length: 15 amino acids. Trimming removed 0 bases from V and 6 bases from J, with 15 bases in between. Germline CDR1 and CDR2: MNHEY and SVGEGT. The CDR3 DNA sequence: TGTGCCAGCAGTTACTCCGCTCTGGAAGAGTCCGAGCAGTACTTC. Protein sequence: CASSYSALEESEQYF.

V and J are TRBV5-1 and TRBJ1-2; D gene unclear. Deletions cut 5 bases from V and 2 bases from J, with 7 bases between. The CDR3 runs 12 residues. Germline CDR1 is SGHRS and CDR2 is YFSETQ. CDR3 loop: CASRGNNYGYTF. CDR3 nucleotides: TGCGCCAGCAGAGGGAACAACTATGGCTACACCTTC.

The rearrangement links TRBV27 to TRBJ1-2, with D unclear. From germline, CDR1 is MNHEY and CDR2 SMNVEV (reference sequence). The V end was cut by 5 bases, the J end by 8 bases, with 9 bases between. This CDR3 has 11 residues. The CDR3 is CASSGLGGYTF. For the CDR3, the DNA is TGTGCCAGCAGTGGGCTGGGGGGCTACACCTTC.

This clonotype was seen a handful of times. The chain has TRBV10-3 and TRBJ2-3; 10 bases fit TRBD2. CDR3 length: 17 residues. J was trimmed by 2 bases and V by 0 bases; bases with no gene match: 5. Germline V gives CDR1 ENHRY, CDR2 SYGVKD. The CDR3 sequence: CAISESQLAGATDTQYF. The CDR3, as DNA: TGTGCCATCAGTGAGTCTCAGCTAGCGGGGGCCACAGATACGCAGTATTTT.

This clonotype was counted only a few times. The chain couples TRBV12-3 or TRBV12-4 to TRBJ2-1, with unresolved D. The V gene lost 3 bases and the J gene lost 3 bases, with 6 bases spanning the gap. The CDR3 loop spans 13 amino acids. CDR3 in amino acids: CASSFTLYNEQFF. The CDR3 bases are TGTGCCAGCAGTTTTACCCTCTACAATGAGCAGTTCTTC.

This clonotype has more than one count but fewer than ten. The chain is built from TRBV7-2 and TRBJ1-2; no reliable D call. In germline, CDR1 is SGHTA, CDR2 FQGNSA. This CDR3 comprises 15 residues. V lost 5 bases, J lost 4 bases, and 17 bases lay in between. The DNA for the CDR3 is TGTGCCAGCAGCCCAGAGGGAACGGTCCCCTATGGCTACACCTTC. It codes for CASSPEGTVPYGYTF.

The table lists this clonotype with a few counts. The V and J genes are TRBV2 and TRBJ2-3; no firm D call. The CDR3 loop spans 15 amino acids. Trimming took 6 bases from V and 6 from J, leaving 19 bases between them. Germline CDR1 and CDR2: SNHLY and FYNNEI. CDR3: CASRTPTDPRDTQYF. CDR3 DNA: TGTGCCAGCAGGACCCCCACGGACCCCAGGGATACGCAGTATTTT.

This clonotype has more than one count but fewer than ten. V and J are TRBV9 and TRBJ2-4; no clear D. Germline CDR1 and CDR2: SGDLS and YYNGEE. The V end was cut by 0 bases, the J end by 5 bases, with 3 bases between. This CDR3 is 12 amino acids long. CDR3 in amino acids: CASSVDENIQYF. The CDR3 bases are TGTGCCAGCAGCGTAGATGAAAACATTCAGTACTTC.

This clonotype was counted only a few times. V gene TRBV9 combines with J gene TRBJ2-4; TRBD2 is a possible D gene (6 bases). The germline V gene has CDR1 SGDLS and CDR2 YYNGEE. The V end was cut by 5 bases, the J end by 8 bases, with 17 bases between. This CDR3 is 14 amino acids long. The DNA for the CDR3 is TGTGCCAGCAGTGTCTCAGGAGGGGCAGACATTCAGTACTTC. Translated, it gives CASSVSGGADIQYF. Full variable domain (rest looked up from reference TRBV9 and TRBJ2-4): DSGVTQTPKHLITATGQRVTLRCSPRSGDLSVYWYQQSLDQGLQFLIQYYNGEERAKGNILERFSAQQFPDLHSELNLSSLELGDSALYFCASSVSGGADIQYFGAGTRLSVL.

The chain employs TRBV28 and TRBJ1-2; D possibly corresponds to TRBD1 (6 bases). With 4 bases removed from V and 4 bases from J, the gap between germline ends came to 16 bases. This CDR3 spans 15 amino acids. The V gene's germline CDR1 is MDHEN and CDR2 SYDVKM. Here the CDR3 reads CASSYPGRGIYGYTF. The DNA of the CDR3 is TGTGCCAGCAGTTACCCCGGGAGGGGGATCTATGGCTACACCTTC.

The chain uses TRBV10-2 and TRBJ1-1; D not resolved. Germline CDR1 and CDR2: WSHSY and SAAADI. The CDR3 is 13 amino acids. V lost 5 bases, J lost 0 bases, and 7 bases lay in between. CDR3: CASSRSLNTEAFF. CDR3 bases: TGCGCCAGCAGTCGCAGCTTGAACACTGAAGCTTTCTTT.

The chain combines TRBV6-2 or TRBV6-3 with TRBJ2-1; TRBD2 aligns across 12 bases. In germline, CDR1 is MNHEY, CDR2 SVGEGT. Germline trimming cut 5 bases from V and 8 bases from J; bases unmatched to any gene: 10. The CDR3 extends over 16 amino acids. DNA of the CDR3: TGTGCCAGCAGTCTTCTTCTAGCGGGAGGGTGGGATGAGCAGTTCTTC. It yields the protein CASSLLLAGGWDEQFF.

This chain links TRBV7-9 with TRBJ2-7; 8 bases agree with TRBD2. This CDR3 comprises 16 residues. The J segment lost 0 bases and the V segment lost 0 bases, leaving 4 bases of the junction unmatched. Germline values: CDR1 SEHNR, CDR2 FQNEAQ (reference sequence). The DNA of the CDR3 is TGTGCCAGCAGCTTAGCTAGTAGCGGGACCTCCTACGAGCAGTACTTC. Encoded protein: CASSLASSGTSYEQYF.

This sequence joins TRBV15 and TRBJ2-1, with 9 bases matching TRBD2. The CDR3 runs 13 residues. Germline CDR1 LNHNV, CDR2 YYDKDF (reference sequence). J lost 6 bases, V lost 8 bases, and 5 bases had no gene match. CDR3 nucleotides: TGTGCCACCTCTAGCGGGAAAAGCAATGAGCAGTTCTTC. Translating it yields CATSSGKSNEQFF. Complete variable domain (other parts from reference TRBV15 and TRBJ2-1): DAMVIQNPRYQVTQFGKPVTLSCSQTLNHNVMYWYQQKSSQAPKLLFHYYDKDFNNEADTPDNFQSRRPNTSFCFLDIRSPGLGDTAMYLCATSSGKSNEQFFGPGTRLTVL.

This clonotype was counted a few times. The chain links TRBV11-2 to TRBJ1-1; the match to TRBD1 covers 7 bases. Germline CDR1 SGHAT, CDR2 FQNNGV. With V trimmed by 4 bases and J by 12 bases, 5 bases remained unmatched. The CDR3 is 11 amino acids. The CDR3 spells CASSSQGWTFF. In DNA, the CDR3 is TGTGCCAGCAGCTCACAGGGGTGGACTTTCTTT.